This TCR beta chain was found in a study of shared clonotypes between healthy human individuals. Regarding the study as a whole: Generation probability values for non-shared clonotypes were lower than those for clonotypes shared by all four donors.

Concerning this clone itself: The antigen remains undetermined.

Clones were sequenced by immunoSEQ multiplex PCR, and TCRdb holds only the in-frame ones, with some missing. The sample records millions of clones, just over 90% being singletons. V lost 1 base to trimming and J lost 2 bases; unmatched junction nucleotides: 2. This CDR3 contains 15 residues. Germline V gives CDR1 LGHNA, CDR2 YNFKEQ. This receptor was identified in a man aged 18 to 35 in good health. Material: naive CD4+ T cells sorted from blood. The subset: CD45RA+ positively selected. This chain links TRBV4-2 with TRBJ2-7; TRBD1 matches at 10 bases. This CDR3 reads CASSQGTGGTYEQYF. CDR3 bases: TGTGCCAGCAGCCAAGGGACAGGGGGGACCTACGAGCAGTACTTC.